What follows are 9 T cell receptor beta chains derived from one specimen sequenced in a study of blood T cell repertoires in COVID-19. This table comes from immunoSEQ multiplex PCR, and its TCRdb copy is limited to in-frame clones, with some not included. The sample consists of around 280,000 clones, 88% of them appearing once. Sequences were obtained from peripheral blood. These receptors all stem from a woman aged 25 to 39 with COVID-19, enrolled during active disease.

The genes are TRBV3-1 (or the pseudogene TRBV3-2) and TRBJ2-1; D uncertain. The V gene lost 0 bases and the J gene lost 4 bases, with 16 bases spanning the gap. CDR3 length equals 17 residues. Germline-derived CDR1 and CDR2 are LGHDT and YNNKEL (reference sequence). Here the CDR3 DNA reads TGTGCCAGCAGCCAAGAAGTCGCGCAAACTAAATACAATGAGCAGTTCTTC. Translation gives CASSQEVAQTKYNEQFF.

The J gene is TRBJ2-7, the V gene TRBV30; the D gene is possibly TRBD2 (6 bases). Germline V lookup: CDR1 GTSNPN, CDR2 SVGIG (reference sequence). The CDR3 runs to 15 residues. With 5 bases removed from V and 3 bases from J, the gap between germline ends came to 20 bases. The CDR3 sequence is CAWGPGGPPYYEQYF. The CDR3 bases are TGTGCCTGGGGTCCCGGGGGACCTCCTTACTACGAGCAGTACTTC.

About this clone: Other nucleotide sequences from this sample produce the same CDR3. This sequence joins TRBV30 and TRBJ1-4; D is unclear. Trimming removed 0 bases from V and 8 bases from J, with 10 bases in between. The CDR3 extends over 13 amino acids. CDR1 is GTSNPN and CDR2 is SVGIG in the germline V gene (reference sequence). CDR3 region: CAWSVQGGEKLFF. DNA of the CDR3: TGTGCCTGGAGTGTTCAAGGAGGCGAAAAACTGTTTTTT. The variable domain in full, with the rest retrieved from reference TRBV30 and TRBJ1-4, is SQTIHQWPATLVQPVGSPLSLECTVEGTSNPNLYWYRQAAGRGLQLLFYSVGIGQISSEVPQNLSASRPQDRQFILSSKKLLLSDSGFYLCAWSVQGGEKLFFGSGTQLSVL.

The chain has TRBV2 and TRBJ2-3, with 10 positions matching TRBD2. The trim removed 5 bases at V and 6 bases at J, leaving 8 bases unmatched. Per germline, CDR1 SNHLY and CDR2 FYNNEI. There are 15 residues in the CDR3. Written as DNA, the CDR3 is TGTGCCAGCAGTCCGATAGCGGGAGGCTCCGATACGCAGTATTTT. It encodes CASSPIAGGSDTQYF.

The rearrangement links TRBV6-5 to TRBJ1-1, with D possibly TRBD1 on 5 matching bases. V lost 3 bases and J 0 bases, leaving 14 bases between the germline ends. The germline gives CDR1 MNHEY, CDR2 SVGAGI. There are 16 residues in the CDR3. Written as DNA, the CDR3 is TGTGCCAGCAGTTATTATGGGGCTGCAATGAACACTGAAGCTTTCTTT. This encodes CASSYYGAAMNTEAFF.

Only one count was recorded for this clone. J is TRBJ1-4 and V is TRBV2, with D tentatively TRBD1 (6 bases). Trimming cost V 7 bases and J 4 bases, with 13 bases left between them. The germline gives CDR1 SNHLY, CDR2 FYNNEI. The CDR3 is 14 amino acids. CDR3 sequence (DNA): TGTGCCAGCACCTTCGACAGGAGTAATGAAAAACTGTTTTTT. Translated: CASTFDRSNEKLFF.

V and J are TRBV24-1 and TRBJ2-1; 15 bases line up with TRBD2. Germline V gene lookup returns CDR1 KGHDR and CDR2 SFDVKD. The CDR3 loop spans 15 amino acids. Trimming took 9 bases from V and 9 from J; bases not matched to a gene: 8. In nucleotides, the CDR3 is TGTGCCACCGGGACTAGCGGGAGGAGCCACGGTGAGCAGTTCTTC. Translating it yields CATGTSGRSHGEQFF.

The chain is built from TRBV7-9 and TRBJ2-5; possible D gene TRBD2, 6 bases. V was trimmed by 0 bases and J by 1 base, leaving 15 bases between them. The CDR3 consists of 17 residues. Germline-derived CDR1 and CDR2 are SEHNR and FQNEAQ (reference sequence). CDR3 sequence reads: CASSLARRLEAQETQYF. The CDR3 DNA sequence: TGTGCCAGCAGCTTAGCGCGTAGACTAGAAGCCCAAGAGACCCAGTACTTC.

The rearrangement links TRBV29-1 to TRBJ2-7; 13 positions agree with TRBD2. In germline, CDR1 is SQVTM, CDR2 ANQGSEA. V gave up 5 bases and J gave up 4 bases; unmatched junction bases: 8. The CDR3 extends over 15 amino acids. The CDR3, as DNA: TGCAGCGTTAGGGGACTAGCGGGAAACCCATACGAGCAGTACTTC. This gives the protein CSVRGLAGNPYEQYF.